This TCR beta chain was found in a study of T cell repertoires in cytomegalovirus infection. Overall study context: Recently identified HLA-C-restricted CMV epitopes and well-studied HLA-B-restricted CMV epitopes were used by the study. Indicated by public TCR beta signatures were CMV infection and matching HLA type.

In TCRdb, the reads were re-called with MiXCR into one record per CDR3 protein. The table has some 220,000 distinct CDR3 sequences, 35% to 40% seen once. The CDR3 spans 14 residues. V was pared by 3 bases and J by 4 bases, with 12 bases between. Looked up from germline, CDR1 is ENHRY and CDR2 is SYGVKD. There are a few counts of this clonotype. Antigen: not known. Study observations and caveats: HLA-C-restricted CMV-specific TCR beta clonotypes were dominant in the ex vivo response. CMV carriers having the relevant HLA were flagged by cumulative public TCR beta family frequency.

The source is a human donor in good health (CMV status not recorded). Some clones in this sample may be carry-over from other donors' samples. Sequencing used CD8+ T cells from cultured PBMCs, obtained from culture after CMV antigen stimulation. V and J are TRBV10-3 and TRBJ1-1; D is uncertain. The CDR3 region has the DNA TGTGCCATCAGTGAATTAAGGGATCCCACTGAAGCTTTCTTT. Translated: CAISELRDPTEAFF.